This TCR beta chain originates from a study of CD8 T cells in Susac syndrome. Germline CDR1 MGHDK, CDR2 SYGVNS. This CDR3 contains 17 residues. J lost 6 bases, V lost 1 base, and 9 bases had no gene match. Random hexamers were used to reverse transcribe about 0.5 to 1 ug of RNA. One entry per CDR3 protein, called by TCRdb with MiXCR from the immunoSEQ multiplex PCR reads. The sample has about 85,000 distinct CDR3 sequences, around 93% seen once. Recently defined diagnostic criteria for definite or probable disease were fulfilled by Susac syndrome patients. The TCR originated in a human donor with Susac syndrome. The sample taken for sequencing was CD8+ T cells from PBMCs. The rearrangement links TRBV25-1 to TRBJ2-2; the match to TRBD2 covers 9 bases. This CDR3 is CASSEFGTSSTSGELFF. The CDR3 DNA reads TGTGCCAGCAGTGAATTCGGGACTAGCAGCACCTCCGGGGAGCTGTTTTTT.